Given below is one T cell receptor beta chain in context. Germline loops: CDR1 LNHDA, CDR2 SQIVND (reference sequence). V lost 7 bases, J lost 8 bases, and 10 bases stayed unmatched. There are 15 residues in the CDR3. This sample was taken from a study of T cell changes during pregnancy in multiple sclerosis. Sequencing used immunoSEQ multiplex PCR; TCRdb keeps in-frame clones, though not all of them. The sample lists fewer than 70,000 clones; around 94% were seen once. The chain has TRBV19 and TRBJ2-2; 10 nucleotides align to TRBD1. The specimen was CD8+ T cells from peripheral blood mononuclear cells, collected in the third trimester of pregnancy. This clonotype was sampled from a female donor in good health, enrolled as a control in a pregnancy study. In DNA, the CDR3 is TGTGCCAGTACCCTTGACAGGGGGCTTGTTGGGGAGCTGTTTTTT. It encodes CASTLDRGLVGELFF. Based on the CDR3 plus reference TRBV19 and TRBJ2-2, the full variable domain is DGGITQSPKYLFRKEGQNVTLSCEQNLNHDAMYWYRQDPGQGLRLIYYSQIVNDFQKGDIAEGYSVSREKKESFPLTVTSAQKNPTAFYLCASTLDRGLVGELFFGEGSRLTVL.